This passage covers 7 T cell receptor beta chains from one sample sequenced in a study of T cells in localized non-small cell lung cancer. Libraries were prepared by immunoSEQ multiplex PCR; TCRdb keeps only in-frame clonotypes and omits some of them. The repertoire consists of some 20,000 clones, with about 89% occurring once and the leading ten covering around 2.9%. The sample in question was peripheral blood, obtained before any cancer treatment. Receptors originate from a woman between 40 and 69 years old with stage I lung adenocarcinoma.

In nucleotides, the CDR3 is TGTGCCAGCAGCTCCGGACAGGGGGGCACAGATACGCAGTATTTT. This translates into CASSSGQGGTDTQYF. This chain links TRBV5-6 with TRBJ2-3; 10 bases fit TRBD1. Trimming cost V 3 bases and J 1 base; bases outside gene matches: 2. The CDR3 sequence is 15 residues long. Germline V CDR1 and CDR2: SGHDT, YYEEEE.

The V and J genes are TRBV6-1 and TRBJ2-7; D unresolved. The length of the CDR3 is 14 residues. The germline CDR1 and CDR2 sequences are MNHNS and SASEGT. Trimming stripped 3 bases from V and 0 bases from J, with 9 bases between. The CDR3 DNA reads as TGTGCCAGCAGTGAGCTAGGTAACTCCTACGAGCAGTACTTC. Amino acids: CASSELGNSYEQYF.

The chain uses TRBV7-2 and TRBJ2-3; 7 nucleotides match TRBD2. CDR1 is SGHTA, CDR2 FQGNSA, per germline. The CDR3 covers 16 residues. Trimming removed 1 base from V and 1 base from J; junction bases left unmatched: 5. CDR3 nucleotides: TGTGCCAGCAGCTTAGTGGCGGGAGATGGCACAGATACGCAGTATTTT. The encoded protein is CASSLVAGDGTDTQYF.

The chain has TRBV25-1 and TRBJ2-2, with D perhaps TRBD1 (6 bases). V was clipped by 7 bases and J by 2 bases, with 20 bases between them. Germline-derived CDR1 and CDR2 are MGHDK and SYGVNS. This CDR3 comprises 17 residues. In DNA, the CDR3 is TGTGCCAGCACTAACAGGGTATTTGTTTTTAACACCGGGGAGCTGTTTTTT. Protein sequence: CASTNRVFVFNTGELFF.

The V and J genes are TRBV10-1 and TRBJ2-1; weak D call: TRBD2 (5 bases). The germline gives CDR1 WNHNN, CDR2 SYGVQD (reference sequence). The ends were cut back, 6 bases at V and 5 bases at J, with 14 bases in the middle. The CDR3 runs to 14 residues. In nucleotides, the CDR3 is TGCGCCAGCAGAGATCGTGAGGGAGACAATGAGCAGTTCTTC. It is translated as CASRDREGDNEQFF.

The J gene is TRBJ1-1, the V gene TRBV5-1; 12 bases map to TRBD1. The CDR3 extends over 15 amino acids. V shed 7 bases and J 2 bases; nucleotides not matched to a gene: 6. The germline CDR1 and CDR2 sequences are SGHRS and YFSETQ. The CDR3 DNA sequence: TGCGCCAGCCGATCCGGGACAGGGGGCAACACTGAAGCTTTCTTT. Protein product: CASRSGTGGNTEAFF.

The chain links TRBV6-1 to TRBJ1-5; 9 bases are a match to TRBD1. The CDR3 has 15 amino acids. Germline loops: CDR1 MNHNS, CDR2 SASEGT. The V segment lost 4 bases and the J segment 7 bases; nucleotides outside the gene matches: 8. The chain's CDR3 is CASSGDRGVGQPQHF. DNA of the CDR3: TGTGCCAGCAGTGGTGACAGGGGGGTCGGACAGCCCCAGCATTTT.